One sample yielded the 28 T cell receptor beta chains listed below, sequenced in a study of control samples from healthy donors and cancer patients. The method was immunoSEQ multiplex PCR; TCRdb's version includes in-frame clones alone and lacks a portion of them. The repertoire holds approximately 160,000 clones, with under 95% as singletons. Sequenced sample: blood. These receptors all stem from a woman in her late teens or twenties in good health.

V is TRBV6-5 and J is TRBJ2-3; unclear D gene. With 4 bases removed from V and 0 bases from J, the gap between germline ends came to 5 bases. The germline V gene has CDR1 MNHEY and CDR2 SVGAGI. The CDR3 is 13 amino acids. This CDR3 reads CASSSFSTDTQYF. CDR3 DNA sequence: TGTGCCAGCAGTTCCTTTAGCACAGATACGCAGTATTTT.

The chain couples TRBV29-1 to TRBJ2-3, with 9 bases aligning to TRBD2. Germline V gene sequence: CDR1 SQVTM, CDR2 ANQGSEA. The CDR3 has 14 amino acids. J lost 2 bases, V lost 3 bases, and 3 bases had no gene match. This CDR3 is CSVESGGFTDTQYF. The DNA of the CDR3 is TGCAGCGTTGAGAGCGGGGGGTTCACAGATACGCAGTATTTT.

The J gene is TRBJ1-1, the V gene TRBV5-4, with 7 bases fitting TRBD1. Germline-derived CDR1 and CDR2 are SGHNT and YYREEE (reference sequence). The CDR3 runs to 13 residues. J lost 6 bases, V lost 2 bases, and 4 bases had no gene match. The CDR3: CASSFSGGAEAFF. CDR3 nucleotides: TGTGCCAGCAGCTTTTCAGGGGGGGCTGAAGCTTTCTTT. Supplemented by reference TRBV5-4 and TRBJ1-1, the full variable domain reads ETGVTQSPTHLIKTRGQQVTLRCSSQSGHNTVSWYQQALGQGPQFIFQYYREEENGRGNFPPRFSGLQFPNYSSELNVNALELDDSALYLCASSFSGGAEAFFGQGTRLTVV.

The chain links TRBV7-9 to TRBJ2-7; TRBD1 matches at 9 bases. The CDR3 spans 15 residues. V dropped 1 base and J dropped 5; count of bases not matched to a gene: 6. Germline V lookup: CDR1 SEHNR, CDR2 FQNEAQ (reference sequence). The CDR3: CASSLVDRGGHEQYF. The DNA of the CDR3 is TGTGCCAGCAGCTTAGTGGACAGGGGAGGGCACGAGCAGTACTTC.

V gene TRBV12-3 or TRBV12-4 combines with J gene TRBJ1-5; D gene uncertain. Trimming cost V 7 bases and J 5 bases, with 12 bases left between them. The CDR3 length is 13 residues. The CDR3 region has the DNA TGTGCCAGCACCCTGGGGTGGGATCAGCCCCAGCATTTT. Translated: CASTLGWDQPQHF.

A few counts support this clone. The V and J genes are TRBV18 and TRBJ2-7, with D hard to call. The germline V gene encodes CDR1 KGHSH and CDR2 LQKENI. Trimming left V 2 bases short and J 8 bases short, with 10 bases between. The CDR3 sequence is 12 residues long. The CDR3: CASSPDNAQQYF. In DNA, the CDR3 is TGTGCCAGCTCACCAGATAACGCCCAGCAGTACTTC.

CDR3 residues: CASSNPGQIQETQYF. DNA of the CDR3: TGTGCCAGCAGCAACCCGGGACAGATACAAGAGACCCAGTACTTC. The rearrangement joins TRBV5-5 to TRBJ2-5; 7 bases map to TRBD1. CDR1 and CDR2 from the germline V gene are SGHKS and YYEKEE (reference sequence). The CDR3 has 15 amino acids. Trimming cost V 4 bases and J 2 bases; bases outside gene matches: 8.

The DNA of the CDR3 is TGTGCCAGCAGACCGGGACTACGCGAGCAGTTCTTC. Encoded protein: CASRPGLREQFF. The chain couples TRBV12-3 or TRBV12-4 to TRBJ2-1; 7 bases map to TRBD2. Trimming removed 6 bases from V and 10 bases from J; junction bases left unmatched: 6. The CDR3 is 12 residues long.

The genes are TRBV6-5 and TRBJ1-6, with D perhaps matching TRBD1 (6 bases). The germline CDR1 and CDR2 sequences are MNHEY and SVGAGI. CDR3 length: 15 residues. V was clipped by 0 bases and J by 9 bases, with 12 bases between them. The CDR3 here is CASSYSGARGSPLHF. The CDR3 DNA sequence: TGTGCCAGCAGTTACTCGGGGGCTAGGGGTTCACCCCTCCACTTT.

V usage is TRBV28 and J usage is TRBJ2-1; 8 nucleotides align to TRBD2. Germline loops: CDR1 MDHEN, CDR2 SYDVKM. The CDR3 sequence is 14 residues long. Trimming cost V 6 bases and J 3 bases; bases outside gene matches: 4. The CDR3: CASRTLAVYNEQFF. DNA of the CDR3: TGTGCCAGCAGGACACTAGCGGTCTACAATGAGCAGTTCTTC.

The chain links TRBV5-6 to TRBJ1-6, with TRBD1 as a possible D gene (5 bases). The germline V gene has CDR1 SGHDT and CDR2 YYEEEE. The length of the CDR3 is 14 residues. V shed 4 bases and J shed 9 bases, with 14 bases lying between them. The CDR3 loop reads CASSEYSRVSPLHF. CDR3 bases: TGTGCCAGCAGCGAATATTCCAGGGTTTCACCCCTCCACTTT.

The chain uses TRBV7-2 and TRBJ2-3; a possible D gene is TRBD2 (5 bases). V was trimmed by 3 bases and J by 2 bases, leaving 15 bases between them. Germline CDR1 SGHTA, CDR2 FQGNSA. There are 16 residues in the CDR3. The CDR3 nucleotides are TGTGCCAGCAGCTTGCTGGGGAGAGTCTTCACAGATACGCAGTATTTT. This translates into CASSLLGRVFTDTQYF. Looking up the rest from reference TRBV7-2 and TRBJ2-3 gives the full variable domain: GAGVSQSPSNKVTEKGKDVELRCDPISGHTALYWYRQSLGQGLEFLIYFQGNSAPDKSGLPSDRFSAERTGGSVSTLTIQRTQQEDSAVYLCASSLLGRVFTDTQYFGPGTRLTVL.

This chain uses TRBV7-2 with TRBJ1-1; maybe TRBD1 (5 bases). Germline CDR1 reads SGHTA; CDR2 reads FQGNSA. The CDR3 loop spans 14 amino acids. V shed 1 base and J shed 1 base, with 7 bases lying between them. Here the CDR3 reads CASSLGTTNTEAFF. CDR3 DNA: TGTGCCAGCAGCTTAGGGACAACGAACACTGAAGCTTTCTTT.

The chain recombines TRBV5-6 with TRBJ2-5; TRBD2 aligns across 10 bases. Looked up from germline, CDR1 is SGHDT and CDR2 is YYEEEE. This CDR3 is built from 13 residues. With V trimmed by 7 bases and J by 5 bases, 5 bases remained unmatched. CDR3 residues: CASRTSGSETQYF. CDR3 sequence (DNA): TGTGCCAGCCGGACTAGCGGCAGTGAGACCCAGTACTTC. The full variable domain, its missing parts supplied by reference TRBV5-6 and TRBJ2-5, is DAGVTQSPTHLIKTRGQQVTLRCSPKSGHDTVSWYQQALGQGPQFIFQYYEEEERQRGNFPDRFSGHQFPNYSSELNVNALLLGDSALYLCASRTSGSETQYFGPGTRLLVL.

The rearrangement joins TRBV5-1 to TRBJ2-7; D ambiguous. The V gene lost 0 bases and the J gene lost 6 bases, with 10 bases spanning the gap. The CDR3 spans 13 residues. Germline CDR1 is SGHRS and CDR2 is YFSETQ. The CDR3 sequence: CASSLEVSLEQYF. In DNA, the CDR3 is TGCGCCAGCAGCTTGGAGGTTTCCCTCGAGCAGTACTTC.

A single count supports this clone. This chain uses TRBV7-2 with TRBJ1-3; 7 positions agree with TRBD1. Germline V gives CDR1 SGHTA, CDR2 FQGNSA. The CDR3 has 16 amino acids. V lost 5 bases and J lost 0; bases outside the gene matches: 7. The chain's CDR3 is CASSPRQGFSGNTIYF. The CDR3 bases are TGTGCCAGCAGCCCCAGACAGGGTTTCTCTGGAAACACCATATATTTT.

The chain carries TRBV7-9 and TRBJ2-1, with TRBD1 matching 10 bases. Germline CDR1 reads SEHNR; CDR2 reads FQNEAQ (reference sequence). V shed 5 bases, J shed 6 bases, and the junction held 10 bases outside the gene matches. This CDR3 has 16 residues. DNA for the CDR3: TGTGCCAGCAGCCCCTCGGGGACAGGGGAGGGCAATGAGCAGTTCTTC. Encoded protein: CASSPSGTGEGNEQFF.

The chain recombines TRBV7-2 with TRBJ2-1, with no clear D. Germline CDR1 and CDR2: SGHTA and FQGNSA. This CDR3 spans 18 amino acids. V lost 2 bases and J 2 bases, leaving 19 bases between the germline ends. The CDR3, as DNA: TGTGCCAGCAGCTTAATCGCGACGATCCGGCATACCTACAATGAGCAGTTCTTC. Translating gives CASSLIATIRHTYNEQFF.

The chain has TRBV3-1 (or the pseudogene TRBV3-2) and TRBJ1-1, with no clear D. The CDR3 has 16 amino acids. V lost 2 bases and J lost 5, with 18 bases in between. The germline V gene encodes CDR1 LGHDT and CDR2 YNNKEL (reference sequence). CDR3 sequence: CASSQKNRKTDTEAFF. CDR3 coding DNA: TGTGCCAGCAGCCAAAAGAATCGGAAGACTGATACTGAAGCTTTCTTT.

The chain is built from TRBV7-2 and TRBJ1-5, with unresolved D. The germline V gene encodes CDR1 SGHTA and CDR2 FQGNSA. The length of the CDR3 is 16 residues. Deletions cut 1 base from V and 2 bases from J, with 12 bases between. Here the CDR3 DNA reads TGTGCCAGCAGCTTAGATGGAACAGTTGGCAATCAGCCCCAGCATTTT. Translation: CASSLDGTVGNQPQHF. The variable domain in full, with the rest retrieved from reference TRBV7-2 and TRBJ1-5, is GAGVSQSPSNKVTEKGKDVELRCDPISGHTALYWYRQSLGQGLEFLIYFQGNSAPDKSGLPSDRFSAERTGGSVSTLTIQRTQQEDSAVYLCASSLDGTVGNQPQHFGDGTRLSIL.

The chain employs TRBV6-5 and TRBJ1-5; D ambiguous. The CDR3 consists of 15 residues. CDR1 is MNHEY, CDR2 SVGAGI, per germline. Trimming left V 4 bases short and J 0 bases short, with 10 bases between. In DNA form, the CDR3 reads TGTGCCAGCAGTTTTGGGCCTTATAGCAATCAGCCCCAGCATTTT. Its translation: CASSFGPYSNQPQHF.

This clone was seen a single time. V and J are TRBV15 and TRBJ2-3; 15 bases are shared with TRBD2. Per germline, CDR1 LNHNV and CDR2 YYDKDF (reference sequence). This CDR3 contains 19 residues. With V trimmed by 0 bases and J by 7 bases, 11 bases remained unmatched. The CDR3 sequence is CATSRDRWTSGGAWYTQYF. The CDR3 coding sequence is TGTGCCACCAGCAGAGATCGGTGGACTAGCGGGGGGGCCTGGTATACGCAGTATTTT.

The chain is built from TRBV18 and TRBJ2-4, with a weak D call TRBD2 (6 bases). Trimming stripped 0 bases from V and 0 bases from J, with 21 bases between. The CDR3 runs to 20 residues. The germline CDR1 and CDR2 sequences are KGHSH and LQKENI. The CDR3 region is CASSPPILSSGRVAKNIQYF. The DNA of the CDR3 is TGTGCCAGCTCACCACCGATACTTAGTAGCGGAAGGGTAGCCAAAAACATTCAGTACTTC.

DNA of the CDR3: TGTGCCAGCAGTTATGGAATAATGAACACTGAAGCTTTCTTT. Protein: CASSYGIMNTEAFF. V is TRBV6-5 and J is TRBJ1-1; D gene uncertain. This CDR3 comprises 14 residues. CDR1 is MNHEY, CDR2 SVGAGI, per germline. V lost 3 bases and J lost 0, with 8 bases in between.

The V and J genes are TRBV5-1 and TRBJ2-3; no definite D call. Trimming took off 3 bases at V and 2 bases at J, with 7 bases between the two ends. Germline loops: CDR1 SGHRS, CDR2 YFSETQ. CDR3 length: 13 residues. The CDR3 here is CASSSPTTDTQYF. The CDR3 bases are TGCGCCAGCAGCTCCCCGACCACAGATACGCAGTATTTT. Combining the CDR3 with reference TRBV5-1 and TRBJ2-3 gives the whole variable domain KAGVTQTPRYLIKTRGQQVTLSCSPISGHRSVSWYQQTPGQGLQFLFEYFSETQRNKGNFPGRFSGRQFSNSRSEMNVSTLELGDSALYLCASSSPTTDTQYFGPGTRLTVL.

This clone was counted a single time. The chain couples TRBV9 to TRBJ1-1; D is uncertain. CDR1 and CDR2 from the germline V gene are SGDLS and YYNGEE. The CDR3 sequence is 14 residues long. V lost 4 bases to trimming and J lost 5 bases, with 15 bases between them. The CDR3 DNA sequence: TGTGCCAGCAGCCCCCGCCTGGTATGGACTGAAGCTTTCTTT. It specifies CASSPRLVWTEAFF.

V is TRBV15 and J is TRBJ1-6, with 7 nucleotides matching TRBD1. V trimming: 3 bases; J trimming: 7 bases; junction bases outside the gene matches: 6. CDR1 LNHNV and CDR2 YYDKDF come from the germline V gene (reference sequence). This CDR3 region has 15 residues. The CDR3 loop is CATSRGDSENSPLHF. CDR3 DNA: TGTGCCACCAGCAGGGGGGACAGCGAAAATTCACCCCTCCACTTT.

The genes are TRBV9 and TRBJ1-2; 7 bases are shared with TRBD1. Germline lookup yields CDR1 SGDLS and CDR2 YYNGEE. The V and J ends lost 4 bases and 2 bases, in that order; junction bases with no gene match: 5. There are 14 residues in the CDR3. In DNA form, the CDR3 reads TGTGCCAGCAGCCCCTTGACAGGGAACTATGGCTACACCTTC. It is translated as CASSPLTGNYGYTF.